The 24 T cell receptor beta chains below come from one sample, sequenced in a study of T cell repertoires in cytomegalovirus infection. MiXCR, run by TCRdb on the reads, gives a single entry per CDR3 protein. Altogether a few hundred thousand distinct CDR3 sequences are present, roughly 22% being singletons, with the ten largest covering roughly 20%. Input material: CD8+ T cells from PBMCs. The receptors derive from a human donor in good health (CMV status not recorded). Some clones in this sample may be carry-over from other donors' samples.

The V call is TRBV7-9, the J call TRBJ1-1, with D hard to call. The CDR3 is 15 residues long. V was pared by 0 bases and J by 1 base, with 9 bases between. Germline V lookup: CDR1 SEHNR, CDR2 FQNEAQ (reference sequence). In DNA, the CDR3 is TGTGCCAGCAGCTTAGCCCCCGGTGGGAACACTGAAGCTTTCTTT. Its translation: CASSLAPGGNTEAFF.

This clonotype has more than one count but fewer than ten. The J gene is TRBJ2-1, the V gene TRBV15, with a possible D match to TRBD2 (5 bases). Between the trimmed V and J ends, which lost 0 bases and 3 bases, there was a span of 9 bases. This CDR3 has 15 amino acids. CDR1 and CDR2 (germline): LNHNV, YYDKDF (reference sequence). In DNA, the CDR3 is TGTGCCACCAGCAGAGATTACGGGATCTACAATGAGCAGTTCTTC. Its translation: CATSRDYGIYNEQFF. The variable domain in full, with the rest retrieved from reference TRBV15 and TRBJ2-1, is DAMVIQNPRYQVTQFGKPVTLSCSQTLNHNVMYWYQQKSSQAPKLLFHYYDKDFNNEADTPDNFQSRRPNTSFCFLDIRSPGLGDTAMYLCATSRDYGIYNEQFFGPGTRLTVL.

The chain joins TRBV20-1 to TRBJ2-1, with 8 positions matching TRBD2. Losses at the gene ends were 6 bases for V and 0 bases for J; bases not matched to a gene: 10. The CDR3 consists of 16 residues. Germline V lookup: CDR1 DFQATT, CDR2 SNEGSKA (reference sequence). Here the CDR3 DNA reads TGCAGTGCCCGGCCGTTAGCGGGGAGCTCCTACAATGAGCAGTTCTTC. This gives the protein CSARPLAGSSYNEQFF.

This clonotype was counted a few times. This chain uses TRBV12-3 or TRBV12-4 with TRBJ2-5, with 7 bases aligning to TRBD2. The CDR3 runs 14 residues. V was clipped by 5 bases and J by 7 bases; unmatched bases: 10. This chain's CDR3 is CASSGPWGGRTQYF. For the CDR3, the DNA is TGTGCCAGCAGTGGGCCTTGGGGGGGAAGGACCCAGTACTTC.

The table lists this clonotype with a few counts. CDR3 in amino acids: CASSKDHRYNEQFF. The CDR3 bases are TGTGCCAGCAGTAAAGATCACAGATACAATGAGCAGTTCTTC. The chain is built from TRBV28 and TRBJ2-1; D is unclear. Deletions cut 5 bases from V and 4 bases from J, with 12 bases between. Germline V gene lookup returns CDR1 MDHEN and CDR2 SYDVKM. The CDR3 spans 14 residues.

This clonotype has just a few counts. The V gene is TRBV7-6, the J gene TRBJ2-5, with D hard to call. Germline V gene data show CDR1 as SGHVS and CDR2 as FNYEAQ. The length of the CDR3 is 14 residues. Trimming took off 5 bases at V and 1 base at J, with 11 bases between the two ends. The CDR3 spells CASSPVSLQETQYF. The CDR3 bases are TGTGCCAGCAGCCCCGTGTCCCTCCAAGAGACCCAGTACTTC.

This clonotype has ten or more counts. The chain carries TRBV11-3 and TRBJ2-3, with D unclear. Trimming stripped 4 bases from V and 1 base from J, with 12 bases between. The CDR3 sequence is 15 residues long. Germline CDR1 SGHNT, CDR2 YENEEA. The CDR3 nucleotides are TGTGCCAGCAGCTCAACACGATCCCGCACAGATACGCAGTATTTT. Translating gives CASSSTRSRTDTQYF. Full variable domain (missing parts from reference TRBV11-3 and TRBJ2-3): EAGVVQSPRYKIIEKKQPVAFWCNPISGHNTLYWYLQNLGQGPELLIRYENEEAVDDSQLPKDRFSAERLKGVDSTLKIQPAELGDSAVYLCASSSTRSRTDTQYFGPGTRLTVL.

The chain couples TRBV4-1 to TRBJ2-1; D not certain. V was trimmed by 0 bases and J by 6 bases, leaving 9 bases between them. Germline V gene data show CDR1 as MGHRA and CDR2 as YSYEKL. The CDR3 runs 14 residues. CDR3 nucleotides: TGCGCCAGCAGCCAAGATAGAATGGTCAATGAGCAGTTCTTC. Protein sequence: CASSQDRMVNEQFF.

This clonotype is a singleton in its sample. Possible read error: a much larger clone is one base away. The CDR3 sequence: CASGPKGGGELFF. As DNA, the CDR3 is TGTGCCAGCGGCCCAAAGGGGGGTGGGGAGCTGTTTTTT. The chain carries TRBV7-6 and TRBJ2-2; D tentatively reads TRBD1 or TRBD2 (6 bases each). This CDR3 spans 13 amino acids. V was shortened by 8 bases and J by 8 bases, with 15 bases between the two germline ends. Germline V gives CDR1 SGHVS, CDR2 FNYEAQ.

The J gene is TRBJ2-5, the V gene TRBV27; 7 nucleotides agree with TRBD2. This CDR3 contains 17 residues. The J segment lost 2 bases and the V segment lost 0 bases, leaving 9 bases of the junction unmatched. Germline V lookup: CDR1 MNHEY, CDR2 SMNVEV (reference sequence). This chain's CDR3 is CASSLSLAMALQETQYF. CDR3 in DNA: TGTGCCAGCAGTTTATCACTAGCGATGGCACTACAAGAGACCCAGTACTTC.

This clonotype was seen a handful of times. The rearrangement links TRBV5-1 to TRBJ1-1; the D is unclear. Germline V gene sequence: CDR1 SGHRS, CDR2 YFSETQ. CDR3 size: 12 residues. The ends were cut back, 2 bases at V and 8 bases at J, with 10 bases in the middle. The CDR3 DNA sequence: TGCGCCAGCAGCTTATTAGGGTGGGAAGCTTTCTTT. It yields the protein CASSLLGWEAFF.

Turning to this clonotype: The CDR3 ends on some other residue instead of the conserved phenylalanine or tryptophan, so this is likely a read error. The rearrangement uses TRBV7-9 and TRBJ2-7, with D unclear. The germline CDR1 and CDR2 sequences are SEHNR and FQNEAQ (reference sequence). The CDR3 consists of 16 residues. The germline V and J ends were trimmed by 5 bases and 0 bases, with 17 bases remaining between them. CDR3 sequence (DNA): TGTGCCAGCAGCCCCTTAGGCGGTAAGAGCTCCTACGAGCAGTACTAC. Protein product: CASSPLGGKSSYEQYY.

This clonotype appeared a few times. The J gene is TRBJ2-1, the V gene TRBV27; TRBD2 is a possible D gene (7 bases). Germline V gives CDR1 MNHEY, CDR2 SMNVEV (reference sequence). The CDR3 length is 17 residues. The V gene lost 6 bases and the J gene lost 0 bases, with 18 bases spanning the gap. CDR3 in amino acids: CASSSLSGGASYNEQFF. CDR3 nucleotide sequence: TGTGCCAGCAGCTCATTAAGTGGGGGGGCCTCCTACAATGAGCAGTTCTTC.

The chain carries TRBV12-3 or TRBV12-4 and TRBJ2-3; TRBD1 matches 8 bases. The CDR3 consists of 12 residues. V lost 3 bases to trimming and J lost 10 bases; unmatched junction nucleotides: 3. The CDR3 DNA reads as TGTGCCAGCAGTTTCGGACAGGGCGCGCAGTATTTT. It yields the protein CASSFGQGAQYF.

The chain is built from TRBV14 and TRBJ1-1, with 9 bases matching TRBD1. Trimming at V came to 4 bases and at J to 7 bases, leaving 4 bases not matched to a gene. There are 13 residues in the CDR3. Germline V gene sequence: CDR1 SGHDN, CDR2 FVKESK. The CDR3 reads CASSPPGQGEAFF. As DNA, the CDR3 is TGTGCCAGCAGCCCCCCGGGACAGGGTGAAGCTTTCTTT. Variable domain in full (rest from reference TRBV14 and TRBJ1-1): EAGVTQFPSHSVIEKGQTVTLRCDPISGHDNLYWYRRVMGKEIKFLLHFVKESKQDESGMPNNRFLAERTGGTYSTLKVQPAELEDSGVYFCASSPPGQGEAFFGQGTRLTVV.

A word on this clonotype: This clone may be a read error of a much larger clone one base away. CDR3 region: CAPAQVGAGELFF. CDR3 nucleotide sequence: TGTGCCCCGGCGCAGGTTGGCGCCGGGGAGCTGTTTTTT. The J gene is TRBJ2-2, the V gene TRBV27; the D is unclear. Trimming took off 11 bases at V and 6 bases at J, with 16 bases between the two ends. Germline V gives CDR1 MNHEY, CDR2 SMNVEV (reference sequence). The CDR3 runs 13 residues.

This clonotype appeared a few times. The chain recombines TRBV7-9 with TRBJ2-7; 7 nucleotides agree with TRBD1. This CDR3 spans 14 amino acids. Germline CDR1 SEHNR, CDR2 FQNEAQ (reference sequence). V shed 5 bases and J 3 bases; nucleotides not matched to a gene: 7. The CDR3 DNA reads TGTGCCAGCAGCCCTTCGACAGGGCTCTACGAGCAGTACTTC. This encodes CASSPSTGLYEQYF.

This clonotype was seen at least ten times. J is TRBJ2-5 and V is TRBV6-5, with 7 bases lining up with TRBD1. Losses at the gene ends were 2 bases for V and 5 bases for J; bases not matched to a gene: 11. The CDR3 has 16 amino acids. Per the germline V gene, CDR1 is MNHEY and CDR2 is SVGAGI. CDR3 sequence reads: CASSYTVGLDRETQYF. The CDR3 coding sequence is TGTGCCAGCAGTTACACCGTTGGCTTGGACAGGGAGACCCAGTACTTC.

The chain recombines TRBV15 with TRBJ1-5; D gene unclear. CDR3 length: 16 residues. Germline CDR1 LNHNV, CDR2 YYDKDF (reference sequence). Deletions cut 0 bases from V and 8 bases from J, with 17 bases between. This chain's CDR3 is CATSRDAGIHMEPQHF. CDR3 in DNA: TGTGCCACCAGCAGAGACGCGGGGATCCACATGGAGCCCCAGCATTTT.

The chain has TRBV20-1 and TRBJ1-4; no firm D call. Germline values: CDR1 DFQATT, CDR2 SNEGSKA (reference sequence). Trimming pared 6 bases from V and 0 bases from J, leaving 17 bases between. The CDR3 covers 16 residues. CDR3: CSAARRPEPTNEKLFF. CDR3 coding DNA: TGCAGTGCCGCCCGGAGGCCGGAGCCAACTAATGAAAAACTGTTTTTT.

This clonotype was counted between two and nine times. The chain is built from TRBV12-3 or TRBV12-4 and TRBJ2-2; no clear D. This CDR3 is 12 amino acids long. Trimming pared 2 bases from V and 6 bases from J, leaving 4 bases between. This CDR3 is CASSLYPGELFF. DNA of the CDR3: TGTGCCAGCAGTTTATACCCCGGGGAGCTGTTTTTT.

Regarding this clonotype: With a much larger clone just one base away, this may be a read error. The V gene is TRBV6-5, the J gene TRBJ2-7; 7 bases map to TRBD2. CDR1 is MNHEY, CDR2 SVGAGI, per germline. Losses at the gene ends were 4 bases for V and 5 bases for J; bases not matched to a gene: 11. The CDR3 runs 15 residues. CDR3 region: CASSWYQGGSDEQYF. In DNA, the CDR3 is TGTGCCAGCAGTTGGTATCAGGGAGGGAGCGACGAGCAGTACTTC.

This clonotype turned up a few times. This chain connects TRBV7-9 to TRBJ1-1, with 7 bases aligning to TRBD1. The V gene's germline CDR1 is SEHNR and CDR2 FQNEAQ (reference sequence). The CDR3 loop spans 13 amino acids. V was clipped by 9 bases and J by 3 bases; unmatched bases: 7. The CDR3 DNA reads TGTGCCAGTCAACCAGGGGGAGACACTGAAGCTTTCTTT. Amino acids: CASQPGGDTEAFF.

This chain joins TRBV7-2 and TRBJ2-7; TRBD2 is a possible D gene (5 bases). Looked up from germline, CDR1 is SGHTA and CDR2 is FQGNSA. This CDR3 is 15 amino acids long. With 0 bases removed from V and 3 bases from J, the gap between germline ends came to 12 bases. The CDR3 reads CASSLAGVRGYEQYF. The CDR3 DNA follows: TGTGCCAGCAGCTTAGCGGGTGTACGGGGCTACGAGCAGTACTTC.